The 3 T cell receptor beta chains listed next were all sequenced from one sample in a study of T-cell memory formation after mild COVID-19. TCRdb independently ran MiXCR on the 5' RACE reads; one entry per CDR3 protein. The repertoire includes under 150,000 distinct CDR3 sequences, 22% of them detected once, and about two fifths sits in the top ten. The sample consisted of PBMCs or a T cell subset sorted from them (not recorded which). The receptors stem from a man aged 18 to 30 who had mild COVID-19 (a few samples of this study predate the infection). Cell type and time point are not known.

CDR3 sequence: CATSSVTGNYEQYV. The CDR3 region has the DNA TGTGCCACCAGCAGTGTGACAGGGAACTACGAGCAGTACGTC. The rearrangement uses TRBV15 and TRBJ2-7, with TRBD1 matching 7 bases. The CDR3 contains 14 residues. The J segment lost 3 bases and the V segment lost 3 bases, leaving 5 bases of the junction unmatched. Germline V CDR1 and CDR2: LNHNV, YYDKDF (reference sequence).

This clonotype was counted between two and nine times. The chain employs TRBV15 and TRBJ2-1, with a weak D call TRBD1 (6 bases). In germline, CDR1 is LNHNV, CDR2 YYDKDF (reference sequence). Trimming left V 5 bases short and J 0 bases short, with 11 bases between. The CDR3 covers 15 residues. In DNA, the CDR3 is TGTGCCACCAGCGTCGACAGGAGCTCCTACAATGAGCAGTTCTTC. Amino acid sequence: CATSVDRSSYNEQFF.

The chain employs TRBV6-6 and TRBJ2-1; the D is unclear. CDR3 length: 13 residues. The germline V gene has CDR1 MNHNY and CDR2 SVGAGI (reference sequence). The ends were cut back, 6 bases at V and 4 bases at J, with 10 bases in the middle. CDR3 nucleotide sequence: TGTGCCAGCAGCTACAGCAGATACAATGAGCAGTTCTTC. It encodes CASSYSRYNEQFF.